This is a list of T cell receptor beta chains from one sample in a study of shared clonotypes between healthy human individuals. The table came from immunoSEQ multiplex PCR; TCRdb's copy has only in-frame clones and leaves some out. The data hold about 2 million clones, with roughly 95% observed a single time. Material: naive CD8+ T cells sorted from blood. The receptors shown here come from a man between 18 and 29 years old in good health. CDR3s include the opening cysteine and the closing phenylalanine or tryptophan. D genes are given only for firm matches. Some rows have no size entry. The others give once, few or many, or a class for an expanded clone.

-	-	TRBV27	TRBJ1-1	TGTGCCAGCGGCGGGATGGGGCACACTGAAGCTTTCTTT	CASGGMGHTEAFF
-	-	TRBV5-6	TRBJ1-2	TGTGCCAGCAGCCAAGGGCAGGGTTTGGTCGGCTACACCTTC	CASSQGQGLVGYTF
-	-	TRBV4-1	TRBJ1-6	TGCGCCAGCAGCCCCCTAGAGGGGACTAAAGGTTCACCCCTCCACTTT	CASSPLEGTKGSPLHF
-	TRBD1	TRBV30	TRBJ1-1	TGTGCCTGGAGTACCGCCAGGGGGGAAGCTTTCTTT	CAWSTARGEAFF
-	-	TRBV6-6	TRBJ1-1	TGTGCCAGCAGTCTGGGAGGAGGAGCTTTCTTT	CASSLGGGAFF
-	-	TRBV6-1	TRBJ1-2	TGTGCCAGCAGTGGGTTGGGGTACAACTATGGCTACACCTTC	CASSGLGYNYGYTF
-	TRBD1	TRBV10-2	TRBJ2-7	TGCGCCAGCAGAACGGGACAGGGGGGGTACGAGCAGTACTTC	CASRTGQGGYEQYF
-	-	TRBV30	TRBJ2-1	TGTGCCTGGAGTGTCCTAGCTGGTAATGAGCAGTTCTTC	CAWSVLAGNEQFF
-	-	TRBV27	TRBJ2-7	TGTGCCAGCAGTTTTGGGGGCTACGAGCAGTACTTC	CASSFGGYEQYF
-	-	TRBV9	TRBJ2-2	TGTGCCAGCAGCGTAGGCGGCGCCGGGGAGCTGTTTTTT	CASSVGGAGELFF
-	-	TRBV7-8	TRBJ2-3	TGTGCCAGCAGCTTAAGAGGGGGTAGCGGGACAGATACGCAGTATTTT	CASSLRGGSGTDTQYF
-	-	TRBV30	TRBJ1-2	TGTGCCTGGAGTGTAGATCGTTTGGATGGCTACACCTTC	CAWSVDRLDGYTF
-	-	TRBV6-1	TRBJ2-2	TGTGCCAGCAGTGAATGGGGCGACCAAGGGGAGCTGTTTTTT	CASSEWGDQGELFF
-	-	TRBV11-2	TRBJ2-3	TGTGCCAGCAGCTTCGGAGATGACTTGGACCATACGCAGTATTTT	CASSFGDDLDHTQYF
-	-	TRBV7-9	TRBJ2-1	TGTGCCAGCAGCCGGACCTGGGAAGAGCAGTTCTTC	CASSRTWEEQFF
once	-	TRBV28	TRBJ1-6	TGTGCCAGCACCGACAACAGAGAACGCCTCCACTTT	CASTDNRERLHF
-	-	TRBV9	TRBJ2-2	TGTGCCAGCAGCGTACGGCAGGGTCCGAACACCGGGGAGCTGTTTTTT	CASSVRQGPNTGELFF
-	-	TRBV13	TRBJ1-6	TGTGCCAGCAGCTACCGGGACTCTAATTCACCCCTCCACTTT	CASSYRDSNSPLHF
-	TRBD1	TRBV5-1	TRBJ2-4	TGCGCCAGCAGCCTCAGGGGGCGCGATGCCAAAAACATTCAGTACTTC	CASSLRGRDAKNIQYF
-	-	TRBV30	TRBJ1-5	TGTGCCTGGAGCGATGGACAGCATAGCAATCAGCCCCAGCATTTT	CAWSDGQHSNQPQHF
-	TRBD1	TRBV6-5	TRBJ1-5	TGTGCCAGCAGGGACAGGGGGTTAGGCCAGCCCCAGCATTTT	CASRDRGLGQPQHF
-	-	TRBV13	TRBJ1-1	TGTGCCAGCAGCTTCTTGACAGAGAACACTGAAGCTTTCTTT	CASSFLTENTEAFF
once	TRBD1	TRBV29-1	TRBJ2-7	TGCAGCGTTTCAGCCGGGACAGGGGTCTTCGACGAGCAGTACTTC	CSVSAGTGVFDEQYF
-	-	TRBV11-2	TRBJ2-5	TGTGCCAGCAGCTTAGTTTTGGACTACCAAGAGACCCAGTACTTC	CASSLVLDYQETQYF
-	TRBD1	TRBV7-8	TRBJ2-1	TGTGCCAGCAGCTTAGCGGCCCCAGGGACAGGGATCGGGGAGGGCCAGAATGAGCAGTTCTTC	CASSLAAPGTGIGEGQNEQFF
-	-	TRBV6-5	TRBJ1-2	TGTGCCAGCAGCACCCGGGACACCTGGGGCTATGGCTACACCTTC	CASSTRDTWGYGYTF
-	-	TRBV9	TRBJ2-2	TGTGCCAGCAGCGTAGGGGTTTCGGGCGGGGAGCTGTTTTTT	CASSVGVSGGELFF
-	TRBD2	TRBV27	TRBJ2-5	TGTGCCGCGGGAGCGGGAGGGCCTGAGACCCAGTACTTC	CAAGAGGPETQYF
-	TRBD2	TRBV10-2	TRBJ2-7	TGCGCCAGCAGTGAGTCTCCAGCGGGAGGGACCTACGAGCAGTACTTC	CASSESPAGGTYEQYF
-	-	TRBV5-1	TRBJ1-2	TGCGCCAGCAGCTTCGGGGGAGTAACGTATGGCTACACCTTC	CASSFGGVTYGYTF
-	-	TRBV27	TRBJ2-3	TGTGCCAGCGGGAGGACAGCTCCCGGCGCAGATACGCAGTATTTT	CASGRTAPGADTQYF
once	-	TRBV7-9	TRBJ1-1	TGTGCCAGCAGGGGGGCCGGGGGCACTGAAGCTTTCTTT	CASRGAGGTEAFF
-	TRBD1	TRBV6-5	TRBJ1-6	TGTGCCAGCAGTAGCGGACAGGGGGTCTATTCACCCCTCCACTTT	CASSSGQGVYSPLHF
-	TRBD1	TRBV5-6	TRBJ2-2	TGTGCCAGCAGCCTAGTCTCAGGGGGTAGCACCGGGGAGCTGTTTTTT	CASSLVSGGSTGELFF
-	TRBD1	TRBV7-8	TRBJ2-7	TGTGCCAGCAGCCCCCCGACAGGGGGCCACGAGCAGTACTTC	CASSPPTGGHEQYF
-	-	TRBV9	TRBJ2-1	TGTGCCAGCAGCGTAGGAGGGGGGGTAGGGAATGAGCAGTTCTTC	CASSVGGGVGNEQFF
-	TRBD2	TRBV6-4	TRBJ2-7	TGTGCCAGCAGTGACCGGACTAGCGATGTCTACGAGCAGTACTTC	CASSDRTSDVYEQYF
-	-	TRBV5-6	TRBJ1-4	TGTGCCAGCAGCTTGGAAGGGGTCGAAAAACTGTTTTTT	CASSLEGVEKLFF
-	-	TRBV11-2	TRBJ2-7	TGTGCCAGCAGTTCCCCGTGGGGCAGCGTTGGGAGCGAGCAGTACTTC	CASSSPWGSVGSEQYF
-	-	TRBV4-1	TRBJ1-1	TGCGCCAGCAGCCAAGATTCCCCAACAGGGTTCGACACTGAAGCTTTCTTT	CASSQDSPTGFDTEAFF
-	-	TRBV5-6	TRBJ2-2	TGTGCCAGCAGCCTAGGGTTCCACCCCGGGGAGCTGTTTTTT	CASSLGFHPGELFF
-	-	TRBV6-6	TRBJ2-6	TGTGCCAGCACCCCCGCTCTGGGGGCCAACGTCCTGACTTTC	CASTPALGANVLTF
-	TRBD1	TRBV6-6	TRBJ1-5	TGTGCCAGCAGCTCCGGGACAGGGATCCAGCCCCAGCATTTT	CASSSGTGIQPQHF
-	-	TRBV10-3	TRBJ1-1	TGTGCCATCAGTGAGTCGGCAGGGATCTACACTGAAGCTTTCTTT	CAISESAGIYTEAFF
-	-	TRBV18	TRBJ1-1	TGTGCCAGCTCACCTCCAGGCGCAACAGAAGCTTTCTTT	CASSPPGATEAFF
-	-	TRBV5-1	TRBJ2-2	TGCGCCAGCAGCTCGAGTCCGGGGGGCACGAACACCGGGGAGCTGTTTTTT	CASSSSPGGTNTGELFF
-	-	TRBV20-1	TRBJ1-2	TGCAGTGCGGGGGAGGGCTATGGCTACACCTTC	CSAGEGYGYTF
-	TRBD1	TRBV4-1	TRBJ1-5	TGCGCCAGCAGCCAAGCAGGGGGCCTCCAGCCCCAGCATTTT	CASSQAGGLQPQHF
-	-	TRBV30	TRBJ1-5	TGTGCCTGGAGCCCAGGTCTCGGCAATCAGCCCCAGCATTTT	CAWSPGLGNQPQHF
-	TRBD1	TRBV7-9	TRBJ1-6	TGTGCCAGCACCTCGACAGGGACGGGGTCACCCCTCCACTTT	CASTSTGTGSPLHF
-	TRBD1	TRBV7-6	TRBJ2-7	TGTGCCAGCAGCTTATTGGGACAGGGACCCTACGAGCAGTACTTC	CASSLLGQGPYEQYF
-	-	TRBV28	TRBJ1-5	TGTGCCAGCAGTCCCCGGGGGGCCAATCAGCCCCAGCATTTT	CASSPRGANQPQHF
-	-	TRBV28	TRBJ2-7	TGTGCCAGCAGTTCCGGGGACAACTACGAGCAGTACTTC	CASSSGDNYEQYF
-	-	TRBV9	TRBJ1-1	TGTGCCAGCAGCGTGGGCCCAATCACTGAAGCTTTCTTT	CASSVGPITEAFF
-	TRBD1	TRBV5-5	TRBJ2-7	TGTGCCAGCAGCCTCGGGACAGGGAGGGGATTTGACGAGCAGTACTTC	CASSLGTGRGFDEQYF